One sample yielded the 15 T cell receptor beta chains listed below, sequenced in a study of memory CD4+ T cells and cytomegalovirus serostatus. Data came from immunoSEQ multiplex PCR; TCRdb stores just in-frame clones and leaves some out. The table includes 75,000 to 95,000 clones, 65% to 85% detected once. The sort gate was single viable CD3+CD4+CD8-CD45RO+ cells for memory CD4+ T cells. Sequencing used memory CD4+ T cells from blood. These receptors came from an adult in good health and CMV-seronegative.

The CDR3, as DNA: TGTGCCAGCAGCTTACAGGCCACCTACGAGCAGTACTTC. This encodes CASSLQATYEQYF. The chain joins TRBV7-9 to TRBJ2-7, with no clear D. In germline, CDR1 is SEHNR, CDR2 FQNEAQ (reference sequence). The CDR3 extends over 13 amino acids. With 2 bases removed from V and 2 bases from J, the gap between germline ends came to 7 bases.

The genes are TRBV19 and TRBJ2-3; D might be TRBD2 (6 bases). V shed 9 bases and J shed 10 bases, with 11 bases lying between them. Germline V gives CDR1 LNHDA, CDR2 SQIVND (reference sequence). There are 10 residues in the CDR3. The CDR3 coding sequence is TGTGCCAGCGGGAGTCCTTCGCAGTATTTT. Translation: CASGSPSQYF.

This clone is a singleton in its sample. V and J are TRBV7-9 and TRBJ1-1; D possibly corresponds to TRBD1 (5 bases). V lost 10 bases and J lost 7, with 16 bases in between. Germline V gene data show CDR1 as SEHNR and CDR2 as FQNEAQ (reference sequence). This CDR3 has 12 residues. The CDR3 DNA reads TGTGCCACAGGCCGGGGGGAGGGTGAAGCTTTCTTT. Amino acids: CATGRGEGEAFF. Variable domain in full (rest from reference TRBV7-9 and TRBJ1-1): DTGVSQNPRHKITKRGQNVTFRCDPISEHNRLYWYRQTLGQGPEFLTYFQNEAQLEKSRLLSDRFSAERPKGSFSTLEIQRTEQGDSAMYLCATGRGEGEAFFGQGTRLTVV.

This clone has just one count. The genes are TRBV14 and TRBJ1-4, with TRBD1 as a possible D gene (5 bases). Trimming removed 4 bases at V and 3 bases at J, with 12 bases between. CDR1 is SGHDN, CDR2 FVKESK, per germline. This CDR3 is 15 amino acids long. CDR3 region: CASSRLGVSNEKLFF. CDR3 nucleotides: TGTGCCAGCAGCCGCTTAGGGGTGTCTAATGAAAAACTGTTTTTT.

This chain uses TRBV6-6 with TRBJ2-7, with 7 nucleotides matching TRBD1. The CDR3 is made up of 14 amino acids. Germline values: CDR1 MNHNY, CDR2 SVGAGI (reference sequence). V lost 6 bases to trimming and J lost 0 bases; unmatched junction nucleotides: 5. The CDR3 region is CASSPTGSSYEQYF. CDR3 nucleotide sequence: TGTGCCAGCAGCCCGACAGGGAGCTCCTACGAGCAGTACTTC.

This chain uses TRBV6-6 with TRBJ2-7, with D possibly being TRBD2 (5 bases). This CDR3 contains 13 residues. Germline CDR1 reads MNHNY; CDR2 reads SVGAGI (reference sequence). Deletions cut 0 bases from V and 4 bases from J, with 7 bases between. In nucleotides, the CDR3 is TGTGCCAGCAGTTACTCGACGGGATACGAGCAGTACTTC. This encodes CASSYSTGYEQYF.

The CDR3 region is CASSFYGLAGTDTQYF. The DNA of the CDR3 is TGTGCCAGCAGCTTCTACGGACTAGCGGGAACAGATACGCAGTATTTT. The V call is TRBV11-1, the J call TRBJ2-3; TRBD2 agrees at 12 bases. The ends lost 3 bases at V and 3 bases at J; junction bases unmatched: 4. CDR1 is SGHAT, CDR2 FQDESV, per germline (reference sequence). This CDR3 is built from 16 residues.

This CDR3 reads CASSFGSPGETQYF. The DNA of the CDR3 is TGTGCCAGCAGCTTCGGCTCCCCCGGGGAGACCCAGTACTTC. The chain has TRBV7-2 and TRBJ2-5; D not certain. From germline, CDR1 is SGHTA and CDR2 FQGNSA. The V end was cut by 3 bases, the J end by 5 bases, with 13 bases between. The CDR3 is made up of 14 amino acids.

This chain uses TRBV30 with TRBJ1-1, with D possibly matching TRBD1 (6 bases). Germline values: CDR1 GTSNPN, CDR2 SVGIG (reference sequence). CDR3 length equals 13 residues. The germline V and J ends were trimmed by 3 bases and 4 bases, with 12 bases remaining between them. CDR3: CAWRWGAPTEAFF. As DNA, the CDR3 is TGTGCCTGGAGATGGGGGGCGCCCACTGAAGCTTTCTTT.

This chain uses TRBV5-4 with TRBJ2-2, with 7 bases lining up with TRBD1. The trim removed 4 bases at V and 1 base at J, leaving 4 bases unmatched. The CDR3 totals 15 residues. The germline V gene encodes CDR1 SGHNT and CDR2 YYREEE (reference sequence). The chain's CDR3 is CASSTGQRNTGELFF. The DNA for the CDR3 is TGTGCCAGCAGCACGGGACAGAGGAACACCGGGGAGCTGTTTTTT.

The chain uses TRBV7-2 and TRBJ1-5; D remains ambiguous. Between the trimmed V and J ends, which lost 5 bases and 5 bases, there was a span of 10 bases. Germline-derived CDR1 and CDR2 are SGHTA and FQGNSA. This CDR3 is 13 amino acids long. The CDR3 nucleotides are TGTGCCAGCAGCCCCCAGGCCCATCAGCCCCAGCATTTT. Amino acid sequence: CASSPQAHQPQHF. The full variable domain, rest sourced from reference TRBV7-2 and TRBJ1-5, is GAGVSQSPSNKVTEKGKDVELRCDPISGHTALYWYRQSLGQGLEFLIYFQGNSAPDKSGLPSDRFSAERTGGSVSTLTIQRTQQEDSAVYLCASSPQAHQPQHFGDGTRLSIL.

The chain carries TRBV18 and TRBJ1-6; TRBD1 might be the D (5 bases). V was pared by 1 base and J by 8 bases, with 15 bases between. This CDR3 comprises 16 residues. Germline values: CDR1 KGHSH, CDR2 LQKENI. This chain's CDR3 is CASSPRGPRRDSPLHF. The CDR3 DNA sequence: TGTGCCAGCTCACCACGGGGACCCAGACGGGATTCACCCCTCCACTTT.

The chain has TRBV6-8 and TRBJ2-7, with TRBD1 identical over 7 bases. The J segment lost 4 bases and the V segment lost 6 bases, leaving 6 bases of the junction unmatched. The CDR3 runs 13 residues. Germline loops: CDR1 MNHGY, CDR2 SAAAGT. DNA for the CDR3: TGTGCCAGCAGCTCAGACAGGGCGTACGAGCAGTACTTC. Translation gives CASSSDRAYEQYF.

This clone was seen a single time. The V gene is TRBV5-5, the J gene TRBJ1-2; 11 bases are a match to TRBD1. V dropped 4 bases and J dropped 8; count of bases not matched to a gene: 10. The CDR3 contains 15 residues. Germline V CDR1 and CDR2: SGHKS, YYEKEE (reference sequence). Written as DNA, the CDR3 is TGTGCCAGCAGCCTCGGACAGGGGGCGGGCGAGGGCTACACCTTC. It yields the protein CASSLGQGAGEGYTF. Full variable domain (missing parts from reference TRBV5-5 and TRBJ1-2): DAGVTQSPTHLIKTRGQQVTLRCSPISGHKSVSWYQQVLGQGPQFIFQYYEKEERGRGNFPDRFSARQFPNYSSELNVNALLLGDSALYLCASSLGQGAGEGYTFGSGTRLTVV.

V is TRBV7-8 and J is TRBJ1-1; D unclear. The germline V and J ends were trimmed by 6 bases and 0 bases, with 8 bases remaining between them. CDR3 length equals 13 residues. Germline V gene sequence: CDR1 SGHVS, CDR2 FQNEAQ. CDR3 sequence: CASSRVMNTEAFF. CDR3 coding DNA: TGTGCCAGCAGTAGAGTGATGAACACTGAAGCTTTCTTT.